What follows are 18 T cell receptor beta chains derived from one specimen sequenced in a study of blood T cell repertoires in COVID-19. Data came from immunoSEQ multiplex PCR; TCRdb stores just in-frame clones and leaves some out. The sample lists around 140,000 clones; 65% to 90% were seen once. Sequenced material: peripheral blood. Receptors originate from a woman aged 55-70 years with active or convalescent COVID-19.

By share of the sample, this clone is medium-sized. This chain uses TRBV6-4 with TRBJ2-3; 8 bases line up with TRBD2. This CDR3 region has 16 residues. Per the germline V gene, CDR1 is MRHNA and CDR2 is SNTAGT. V was clipped by 3 bases and J by 4 bases; unmatched bases: 9. The CDR3 DNA sequence: TGTGCCAGCAGTGAATCTTCGGGACTAGTGTCAGATACGCAGTATTTT. It translates to CASSESSGLVSDTQYF.

V usage is TRBV11-3 and J usage is TRBJ2-2; possible D gene TRBD2, 6 bases. V shed 3 bases and J shed 7 bases, with 12 bases lying between them. The CDR3 covers 14 residues. CDR1 SGHNT and CDR2 YENEEA come from the germline V gene. CDR3 sequence reads: CASSFSGLDGELFF. For the CDR3, the DNA is TGTGCCAGCAGCTTCAGCGGGCTGGACGGGGAGCTGTTTTTT.

The genes are TRBV29-1 and TRBJ2-3; 11 positions match TRBD2. This CDR3 comprises 14 residues. Trimming removed 7 bases from V and 5 bases from J; junction bases left unmatched: 8. Germline V gene data show CDR1 as SQVTM and CDR2 as ANQGSEA. In DNA form, the CDR3 reads TGCAGCGGGGCGCTACTAGCGGGAGAAGATACGCAGTATTTT. Translated: CSGALLAGEDTQYF.

Only a few counts were recorded for this clone. Here the CDR3 DNA reads TGTGCCAGCCACTGGGGACAGGCGGTTTATAATTCACCCCTCCACTTT. It encodes CASHWGQAVYNSPLHF. The gene calls are TRBV19 and TRBJ1-6; 8 nucleotides line up with TRBD1. J was trimmed by 4 bases and V by 9 bases; bases with no gene match: 11. The CDR3 has 16 amino acids. Germline V gives CDR1 LNHDA, CDR2 SQIVND (reference sequence).

The chain couples TRBV28 to TRBJ1-1, with a tentative D call TRBD1 (6 bases). V lost 3 bases, J lost 11 bases, and 22 bases lay in between. The CDR3 is 15 amino acids. The germline gives CDR1 MDHEN, CDR2 SYDVKM. The CDR3 spells CASSFVVDSGLSAFF. DNA for the CDR3: TGTGCCAGCAGTTTTGTGGTGGACAGCGGTCTTTCGGCTTTCTTT.

This clone was seen a handful of times. The V gene is TRBV11-2, the J gene TRBJ1-2; 7 nucleotides line up with TRBD1. The J segment lost 6 bases and the V segment lost 4 bases, leaving 8 bases of the junction unmatched. Germline CDR1 is SGHAT and CDR2 is FQNNGV. The CDR3 loop spans 14 amino acids. CDR3 region: CASSYWTGSDGYTF. The DNA for the CDR3 is TGTGCCAGCAGCTATTGGACAGGATCTGATGGCTACACCTTC. Full variable domain (remainder filled in from reference TRBV11-2 and TRBJ1-2): EAGVAQSPRYKIIEKRQSVAFWCNPISGHATLYWYQQILGQGPKLLIQFQNNGVVDDSQLPKDRFSAERLKGVDSTLKIQPAKLEDSAVYLCASSYWTGSDGYTFGSGTRLTVV.

V and J are TRBV29-1 and TRBJ2-7; 10 bases line up with TRBD1. This CDR3 has 13 residues. J gave up 4 bases and V 6 bases, and 6 bases lay outside the gene matches. Germline CDR1 SQVTM, CDR2 ANQGSEA. CDR3: CSVRQGAQYEQYF. CDR3 coding DNA: TGCAGCGTAAGACAGGGGGCTCAATACGAGCAGTACTTC.

This chain joins TRBV19 and TRBJ2-5, with 8 bases matching TRBD2. Germline trimming cut 4 bases from V and 4 bases from J; bases unmatched to any gene: 5. Germline lookup yields CDR1 LNHDA and CDR2 SQIVND (reference sequence). The CDR3 covers 14 residues. The CDR3 coding sequence is TGTGCCAGTAGTACCGGGAGGGCCTTAGAGACCCAGTACTTC. It translates to CASSTGRALETQYF.

The chain is built from TRBV29-1 and TRBJ2-3; D gene uncertain. Germline loops: CDR1 SQVTM, CDR2 ANQGSEA. Trimming took 6 bases from V and 1 from J, leaving 5 bases between them. The CDR3 is 11 residues long. The CDR3 protein is CSVAGTDTQYF. The CDR3 nucleotides read TGCAGCGTGGCCGGCACAGATACGCAGTATTTT.

This chain links TRBV19 with TRBJ1-5, with D possibly TRBD1 on 6 matching bases. Trimming removed 11 bases at V and 4 bases at J, with 15 bases between. CDR3 size: 13 residues. Germline values: CDR1 LNHDA, CDR2 SQIVND (reference sequence). The CDR3 region is CAASPGDNQPQHF. The CDR3 DNA sequence: TGTGCCGCGTCCCCAGGGGATAATCAGCCCCAGCATTTT.

This clone was detected only a few times. The rearrangement uses TRBV5-1 and TRBJ2-1, with D perhaps matching TRBD2 (6 bases). The CDR3 runs 14 residues. V lost 0 bases to trimming and J lost 6 bases, with 10 bases between them. In germline, CDR1 is SGHRS, CDR2 YFSETQ. The DNA for the CDR3 is TGCGCCAGCAGCTTGGCCGGACTACCCAATGAGCAGTTCTTC. It translates to CASSLAGLPNEQFF.

The chain couples TRBV5-1 to TRBJ2-5, with D hard to call. The CDR3 extends over 13 amino acids. Germline CDR1 is SGHRS and CDR2 is YFSETQ. The V end lost 2 bases, the J end lost 1 base, and 6 bases lay between the germline ends. CDR3 sequence: CASSFTSQETQYF. CDR3 bases: TGCGCCAGCAGCTTCACCAGCCAAGAGACCCAGTACTTC.

The rearrangement uses TRBV11-2 and TRBJ2-1, with D hard to call. The CDR3 is 14 residues long. Looked up from germline, CDR1 is SGHAT and CDR2 is FQNNGV. The germline V and J ends were trimmed by 5 bases and 3 bases, with 11 bases remaining between them. The CDR3 is CASSPHTLYNEQFF. In DNA form, the CDR3 reads TGTGCCAGCAGCCCCCATACTCTCTACAATGAGCAGTTCTTC.

The chain couples TRBV7-2 to TRBJ2-3, with D possibly matching TRBD2 (5 bases). The V end lost 3 bases, the J end lost 2 bases, and 12 bases lay between the germline ends. The CDR3 is made up of 15 amino acids. Germline V gene lookup returns CDR1 SGHTA and CDR2 FQGNSA. The CDR3 sequence is CASSFFHGNTDTQYF. CDR3 nucleotide sequence: TGTGCCAGCAGCTTCTTTCACGGGAACACAGATACGCAGTATTTT.

The chain is built from TRBV5-1 and TRBJ1-1; D unresolved. The CDR3 spans 13 residues. The germline CDR1 and CDR2 sequences are SGHRS and YFSETQ. Deletions cut 4 bases from V and 3 bases from J, with 10 bases between. The CDR3 nucleotides read TGCGCCAGCAGCGCCGGAGCCGACACTGAAGCTTTCTTT. This encodes CASSAGADTEAFF.

Details on this clone: An end of the junction differs from the germline gene, which may be a read error. This chain joins TRBV2 and TRBJ2-1; 9 bases fit TRBD1. The CDR3 sequence is 14 residues long. CDR1 is SNHLY, CDR2 FYNNEI, per germline. CDR3 DNA sequence: TGTGCCAGCAGGGAGGACAGGGGCTACGATGAGCAGTTCTTC. Protein: CASREDRGYDEQFF.

CDR3 in DNA: TGTGCCACCCGGACTCTTTTAAACACCGGGGAGCTGTTTTTT. As protein: CATRTLLNTGELFF. The chain is built from TRBV7-9 and TRBJ2-2; D might be TRBD2 (5 bases). The germline gives CDR1 SEHNR, CDR2 FQNEAQ (reference sequence). Trimming removed 10 bases at V and 2 bases at J, with 14 bases between. This CDR3 is built from 14 residues.

This chain connects TRBV2 to TRBJ2-1; D unresolved. Germline V gene lookup returns CDR1 SNHLY and CDR2 FYNNEI. The length of the CDR3 is 14 residues. V was trimmed by 6 bases and J by 4 bases, leaving 13 bases between them. The CDR3 DNA is TGTGCCAGCAGGTCCGAGGCCTCGTACAATGAGCAGTTCTTC. It specifies CASRSEASYNEQFF.